These 8 T cell receptor beta chains were all obtained from the same sample, sequenced in a study of PD-L1 blockade in urothelial cancer listed by TCRdb under 2017. The method behind the library was the immunoSEQ multiplex PCR assay. TCRdb carries this immuneACCESS record with in-frame sequences only. Its versions omit some clonotypes, under half of them owing to an unresolved V gene in the studies checked, with the rest unexplained. The sample table holds around 35,000 clones, of which over 75% were seen once. The top ten constitute less than 20% of the sample. Sequencing used PBMCs, obtained around atezolizumab (anti-PD-L1) treatment. The receptors come from a man aged 60 to 75 with urothelial cancer.

The chain couples TRBV6-1 to TRBJ2-3; 8 bases map to TRBD1. CDR3 length equals 13 residues. V lost 8 bases and J lost 2; bases outside the gene matches: 3. Germline V gene sequence: CDR1 MNHNS, CDR2 SASEGT. CDR3 sequence reads: CASRTGNTDTQYF. In DNA form, the CDR3 reads TGTGCCAGCCGGACAGGGAACACAGATACGCAGTATTTT.

The chain carries TRBV5-5 and TRBJ1-5; D remains unclear. Germline V gene sequence: CDR1 SGHKS, CDR2 YYEKEE (reference sequence). The CDR3 length is 15 residues. V lost 4 bases to trimming and J lost 4 bases, with 15 bases between them. CDR3 bases: TGTGCCAGCAGCCTTTGGACTAATGGGAATCAGCCCCAGCATTTT. Its translation is CASSLWTNGNQPQHF.

The chain has TRBV27 and TRBJ2-1; TRBD2 is a possible D gene (5 bases). The germline gives CDR1 MNHEY, CDR2 SMNVEV (reference sequence). The CDR3 spans 11 residues. Trimming left V 3 bases short and J 10 bases short, with 7 bases between. The chain's CDR3 is CASSFGGEQFF. The CDR3 nucleotides are TGTGCCAGCAGTTTCGGCGGGGAGCAGTTCTTC.

The chain carries TRBV11-2 and TRBJ2-4; D may be TRBD2 (5 bases). Per germline, CDR1 SGHAT and CDR2 FQNNGV. The V and J ends lost 2 bases and 3 bases respectively, with 11 bases between them. CDR3 length equals 15 residues. In nucleotides, the CDR3 is TGTGCCAGCAGCTTATTGTTCGGGGACAAAAACATTCAGTACTTC. This gives the protein CASSLLFGDKNIQYF.

This chain uses TRBV7-2 with TRBJ2-3, with TRBD2 as a possible D gene (6 bases). There are 13 residues in the CDR3. Germline CDR1 is SGHTA and CDR2 is FQGNSA. V lost 8 bases to trimming and J lost 1 base, with 10 bases between them. The CDR3 nucleotides read TGTGCCAGCTGGGGACTTCGCACAGATACGCAGTATTTT. This sequence encodes CASWGLRTDTQYF. Filled out from reference TRBV7-2 and TRBJ2-3, the complete variable domain reads GAGVSQSPSNKVTEKGKDVELRCDPISGHTALYWYRQSLGQGLEFLIYFQGNSAPDKSGLPSDRFSAERTGGSVSTLTIQRTQQEDSAVYLCASWGLRTDTQYFGPGTRLTVL.

The chain couples TRBV27 to TRBJ1-5; 9 nucleotides match TRBD1. The germline V gene has CDR1 MNHEY and CDR2 SMNVEV (reference sequence). With 6 bases clipped from V and 5 bases from J, the junction kept 5 bases outside the gene matches. CDR3 length: 14 amino acids. The chain's CDR3 is CASSRQGEHQPQHF. The CDR3 DNA follows: TGTGCCAGCAGCAGACAGGGGGAACATCAGCCCCAGCATTTT.

This clone was counted once. Here the CDR3 DNA reads TGCAGCGCAACAGGGGGCTTGGGAACCGGGGAGCTGTTTTTT. It yields the protein CSATGGLGTGELFF. The chain joins TRBV29-1 to TRBJ2-2; 9 nucleotides match TRBD1. CDR1 SQVTM and CDR2 ANQGSEA come from the germline V gene. This CDR3 comprises 14 residues. V gave up 7 bases and J gave up 5 bases; unmatched junction bases: 8.

J is TRBJ2-4 and V is TRBV4-1, with no clear D. CDR3 size: 13 residues. Trimming took 4 bases from V and 0 from J, leaving 4 bases between them. Germline CDR1 MGHRA, CDR2 YSYEKL. For the CDR3, the DNA is TGCGCCAGCAGCCCTATAGCCAAAAACATTCAGTACTTC. Translated, it gives CASSPIAKNIQYF.